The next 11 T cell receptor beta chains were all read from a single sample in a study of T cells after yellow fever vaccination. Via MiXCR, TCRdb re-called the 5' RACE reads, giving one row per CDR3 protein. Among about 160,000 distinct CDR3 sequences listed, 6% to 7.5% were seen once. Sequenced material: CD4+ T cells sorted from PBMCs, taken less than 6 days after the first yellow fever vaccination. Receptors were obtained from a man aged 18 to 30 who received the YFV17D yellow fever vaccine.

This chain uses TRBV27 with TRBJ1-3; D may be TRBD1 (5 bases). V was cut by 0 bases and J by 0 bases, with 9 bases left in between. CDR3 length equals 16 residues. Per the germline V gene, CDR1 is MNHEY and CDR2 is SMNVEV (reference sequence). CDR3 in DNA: TGTGCCAGCAGTTTATCCAGGGCGCTCTCTGGAAACACCATATATTTT. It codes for CASSLSRALSGNTIYF.

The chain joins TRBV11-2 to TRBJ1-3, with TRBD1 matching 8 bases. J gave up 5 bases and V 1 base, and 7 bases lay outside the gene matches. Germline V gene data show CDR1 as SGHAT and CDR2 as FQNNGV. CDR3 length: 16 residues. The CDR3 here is CASSLGGQGPRNTIYF. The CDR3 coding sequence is TGTGCCAGCAGCTTAGGCGGACAGGGCCCCCGAAACACCATATATTTT.

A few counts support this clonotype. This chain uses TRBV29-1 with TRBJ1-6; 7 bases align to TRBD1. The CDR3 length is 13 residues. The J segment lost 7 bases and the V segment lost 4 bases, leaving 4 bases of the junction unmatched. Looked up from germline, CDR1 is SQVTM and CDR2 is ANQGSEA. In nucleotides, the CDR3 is TGCAGCGTTGGACAGGGCCAAAATTCACCCCTCCACTTT. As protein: CSVGQGQNSPLHF.

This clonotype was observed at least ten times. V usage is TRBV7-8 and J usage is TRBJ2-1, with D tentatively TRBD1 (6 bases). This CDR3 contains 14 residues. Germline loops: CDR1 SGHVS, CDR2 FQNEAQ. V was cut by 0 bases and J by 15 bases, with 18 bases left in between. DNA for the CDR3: TGTGCCAGCAGCTTAGCGAGGGTGGGGGCGATGGGGTTCTTC. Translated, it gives CASSLARVGAMGFF. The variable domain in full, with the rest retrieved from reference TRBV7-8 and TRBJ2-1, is GAGVSQSPRYKVAKRGQDVALRCDPISGHVSLFWYQQALGQGPEFLTYFQNEAQLDKSGLPSDRFFAERPEGSVSTLKIQRTQQEDSAVYLCASSLARVGAMGFFGPGTRLTVL.

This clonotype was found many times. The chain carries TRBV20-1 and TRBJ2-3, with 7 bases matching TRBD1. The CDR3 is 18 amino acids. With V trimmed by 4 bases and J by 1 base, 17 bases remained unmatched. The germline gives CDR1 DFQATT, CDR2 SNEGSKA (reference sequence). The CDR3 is CSATKRSTLDRGTDTQYF. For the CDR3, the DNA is TGCAGTGCTACGAAGAGGTCAACCCTAGACAGGGGCACAGATACGCAGTATTTT.

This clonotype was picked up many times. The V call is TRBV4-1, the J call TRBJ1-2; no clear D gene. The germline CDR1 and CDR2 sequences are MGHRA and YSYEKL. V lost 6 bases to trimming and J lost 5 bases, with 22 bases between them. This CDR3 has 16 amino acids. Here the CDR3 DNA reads TGCGCCAGCAGTCATACTGGAATGTCGCAATTTTATGGCTACACCTTC. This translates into CASSHTGMSQFYGYTF.

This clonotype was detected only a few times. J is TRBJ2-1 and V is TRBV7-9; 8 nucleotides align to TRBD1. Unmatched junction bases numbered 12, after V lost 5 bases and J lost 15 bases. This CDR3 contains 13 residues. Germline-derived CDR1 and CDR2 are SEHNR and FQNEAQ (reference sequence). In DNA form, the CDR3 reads TGTGCCAGCAGCCGCGGGACAGGCTCTCGACGGTTCTTC. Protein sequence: CASSRGTGSRRFF.

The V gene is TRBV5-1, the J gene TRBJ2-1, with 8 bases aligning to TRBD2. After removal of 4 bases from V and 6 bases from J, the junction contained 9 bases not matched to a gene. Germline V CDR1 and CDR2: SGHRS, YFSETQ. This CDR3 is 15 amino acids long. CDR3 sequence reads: CASSRPGLETNEQFF. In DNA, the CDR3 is TGCGCCAGCAGCAGGCCGGGACTAGAGACCAATGAGCAGTTCTTC.

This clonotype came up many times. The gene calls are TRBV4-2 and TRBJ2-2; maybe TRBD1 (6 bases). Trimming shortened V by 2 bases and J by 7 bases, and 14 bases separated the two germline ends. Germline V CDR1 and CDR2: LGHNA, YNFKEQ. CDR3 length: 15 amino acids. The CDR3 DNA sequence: TGTGCCAGCAGCCAAACCACAGGGTTTAGCGGGGAGCTGTTTTTT. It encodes CASSQTTGFSGELFF.

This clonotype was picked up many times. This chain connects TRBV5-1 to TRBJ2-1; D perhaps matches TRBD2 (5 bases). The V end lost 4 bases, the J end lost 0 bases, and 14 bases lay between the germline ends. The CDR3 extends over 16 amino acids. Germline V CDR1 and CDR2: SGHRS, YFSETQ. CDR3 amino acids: CASSDLRVRSYNEQFF. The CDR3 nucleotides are TGCGCCAGCAGCGACCTGCGGGTTCGCTCCTACAATGAGCAGTTCTTC.

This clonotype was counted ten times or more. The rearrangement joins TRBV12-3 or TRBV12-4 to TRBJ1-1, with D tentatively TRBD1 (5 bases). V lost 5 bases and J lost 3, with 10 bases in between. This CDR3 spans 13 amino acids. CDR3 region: CASSIREDTEAFF. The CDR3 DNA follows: TGTGCCAGCAGTATCAGGGAGGACACTGAAGCTTTCTTT.